The T cell receptor (beta chain) under discussion was sequenced for a study of T cells in Graves' hyperthyroidism and ophthalmopathy. Regarding the study as a whole: Researchers found most expanded thyroid clonotypes above 0.001 in blood as well.

This CDR3 has 15 amino acids. From germline, CDR1 is KGHDR and CDR2 SFDVKD. Trimming took off 4 bases at V and 7 bases at J, with 15 bases between the two ends. This clonotype was detected a few times. What it binds is not known. Hyperthyroidism, newly diagnosed and lasting under 2 months, affected patients aged 18 to 65. Clinical symptoms, serum thyroxine and TRAb, thyroid ultrasound and orbital computed tomography were used for the diagnoses. What was amplified from RNA transcripts were TCR beta CDR3 regions. When the TCR CDR3 underwent first-round RT-PCR, the HTBI primer set was used. TCRdb fed the multiplex PCR reads into MiXCR, producing one record per CDR3 protein. The table shows 560,000 or so distinct CDR3 sequences, with around 42% occurring only once.

The chain has TRBV24-1 and TRBJ2-2; tentatively, D is TRBD1 (5 bases). Sequencing was performed on peripheral blood or thyroid tissue (not recorded which). The sequence was obtained from a woman between 18 and 30 years old with Graves' hyperthyroidism. CDR3 residues: CATSDRDGYGGELFF. For the CDR3, the DNA is TGTGCCACCAGTGACAGGGATGGTTATGGCGGGGAGCTGTTTTTT.